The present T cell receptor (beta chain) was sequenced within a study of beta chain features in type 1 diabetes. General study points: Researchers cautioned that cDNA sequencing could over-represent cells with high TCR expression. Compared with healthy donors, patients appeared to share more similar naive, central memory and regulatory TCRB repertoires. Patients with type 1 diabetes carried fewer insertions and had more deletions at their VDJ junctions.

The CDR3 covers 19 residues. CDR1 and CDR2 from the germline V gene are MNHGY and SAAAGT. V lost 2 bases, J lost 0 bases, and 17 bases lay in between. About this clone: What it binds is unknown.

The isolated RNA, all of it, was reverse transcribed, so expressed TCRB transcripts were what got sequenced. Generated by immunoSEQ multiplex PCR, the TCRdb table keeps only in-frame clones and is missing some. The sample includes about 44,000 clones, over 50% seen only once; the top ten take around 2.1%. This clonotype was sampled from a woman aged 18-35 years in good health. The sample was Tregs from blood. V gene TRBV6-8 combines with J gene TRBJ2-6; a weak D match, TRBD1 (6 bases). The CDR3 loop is CASSYPTGSPSSGANVLTF. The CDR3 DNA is TGTGCCAGCAGTTACCCGACAGGATCCCCAAGCTCTGGGGCCAACGTCCTGACTTTC.